The entry below gives a single TCR beta chain sequence along with its context. The sample comes from a study of cytomegalovirus exposure and HLA in healthy donors. This table comes from immunoSEQ multiplex PCR, and its TCRdb copy is limited to in-frame clones, with some not included. The repertoire holds 100,000 to 150,000 clones, more than 70% seen once, with roughly 1.4% in the top ten. The CDR3 spans 15 residues. Germline assignment: CDR1 SGHKS and CDR2 YYEKEE (reference sequence). The J segment lost 8 bases and the V segment lost 2 bases, leaving 8 bases of the junction unmatched. This TCR derives from a man aged 25-45 years in good health and CMV-seronegative. Sequenced material: PBMCs. The gene calls are TRBV5-5 and TRBJ1-5; 9 bases line up with TRBD1. The CDR3 protein is CASSFRDRVPEPQHF. DNA of the CDR3: TGTGCCAGCAGCTTCCGGGACAGGGTACCGGAGCCCCAGCATTTT.